This T cell receptor (beta chain) was identified during a study of blood T cell repertoires in COVID-19. Only in-frame clones appear in the TCRdb table, and some are missing; sequencing was by immunoSEQ multiplex PCR. The repertoire holds about 210,000 clones, with about nine tenths as singletons. There are 15 residues in the CDR3. This sequence was found in a middle-aged man with acute or convalescent COVID-19. The J gene is TRBJ1-3, the V gene TRBV21-1; the table's D call, TRBD1, has no DNA check behind it. TRBV21-1 constitutes a pseudogene. The sequenced sample consisted of peripheral blood. Written as DNA, the CDR3 is TGTGCCAGCTTGATTACTAGGGGGTCTGGAAACACCATATATTTT. Residues: CASLITRGSGNTIYF.